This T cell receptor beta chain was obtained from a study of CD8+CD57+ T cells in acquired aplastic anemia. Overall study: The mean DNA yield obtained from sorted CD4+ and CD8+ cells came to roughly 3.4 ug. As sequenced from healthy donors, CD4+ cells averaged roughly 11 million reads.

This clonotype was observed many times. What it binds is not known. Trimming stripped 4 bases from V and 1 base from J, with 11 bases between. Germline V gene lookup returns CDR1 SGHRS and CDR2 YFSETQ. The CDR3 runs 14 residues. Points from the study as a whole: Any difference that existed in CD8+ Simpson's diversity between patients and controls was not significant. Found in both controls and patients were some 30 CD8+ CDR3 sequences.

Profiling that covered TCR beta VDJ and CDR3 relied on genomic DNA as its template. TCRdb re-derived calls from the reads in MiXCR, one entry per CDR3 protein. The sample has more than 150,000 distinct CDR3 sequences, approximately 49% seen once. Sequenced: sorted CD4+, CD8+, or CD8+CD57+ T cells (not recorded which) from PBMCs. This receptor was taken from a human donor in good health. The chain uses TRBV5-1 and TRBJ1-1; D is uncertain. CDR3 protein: CASSPWERNTEAFF. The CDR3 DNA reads TGCGCCAGCAGCCCATGGGAGAGGAACACTGAAGCTTTCTTT.